This entry is about one T cell receptor (beta chain). The data stem from a study of cytomegalovirus exposure and HLA in healthy donors. This PCR relied on a set of 60 Vbeta primers and 13 Jbeta primers. Clones were sequenced by immunoSEQ multiplex PCR, and TCRdb holds only the in-frame ones, with some missing. The table records roughly 130,000 clones, around 80% of them present only once. Trimming took 0 bases from V and 0 from J; bases not matched to a gene: 6. CDR1 and CDR2 from the germline V gene are SGDLS and YYNGEE. CDR3 size: 17 residues. The source of this sequence is a man aged 25 to 40 in good health and CMV-seronegative. Sequencing used PBMCs. This chain connects TRBV9 to TRBJ2-1, with TRBD2 matching over 7 bases. The CDR3 DNA reads as TGTGCCAGCAGCGTAGATCCAGCGGGGAGCTCCTACAATGAGCAGTTCTTC. This codes for CASSVDPAGSSYNEQFF.